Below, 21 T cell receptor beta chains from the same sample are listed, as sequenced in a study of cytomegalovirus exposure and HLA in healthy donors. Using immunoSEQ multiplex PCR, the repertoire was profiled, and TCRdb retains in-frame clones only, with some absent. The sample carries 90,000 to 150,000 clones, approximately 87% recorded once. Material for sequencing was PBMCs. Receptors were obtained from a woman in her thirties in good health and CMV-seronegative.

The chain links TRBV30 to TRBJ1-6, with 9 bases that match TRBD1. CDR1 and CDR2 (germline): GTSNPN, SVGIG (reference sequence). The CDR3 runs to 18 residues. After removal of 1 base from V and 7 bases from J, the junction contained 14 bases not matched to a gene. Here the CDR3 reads CAWSAFGTGRGVNSPLHF. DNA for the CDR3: TGTGCCTGGAGTGCTTTTGGGACAGGGAGAGGGGTAAATTCACCCCTCCACTTT.

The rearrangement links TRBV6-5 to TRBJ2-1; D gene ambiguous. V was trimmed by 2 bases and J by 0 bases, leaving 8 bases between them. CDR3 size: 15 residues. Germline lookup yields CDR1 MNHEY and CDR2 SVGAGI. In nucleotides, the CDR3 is TGTGCCAGCAGTTACGCCAGTCCCTCCTACAATGAGCAGTTCTTC. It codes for CASSYASPSYNEQFF.

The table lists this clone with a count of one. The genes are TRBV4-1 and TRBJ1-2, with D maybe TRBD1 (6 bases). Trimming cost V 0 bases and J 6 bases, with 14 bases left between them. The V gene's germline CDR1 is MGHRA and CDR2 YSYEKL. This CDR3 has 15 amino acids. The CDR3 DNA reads TGCGCCAGCAGCCAAGAAGGCAGGGGCATCGATGGCTACACCTTC. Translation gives CASSQEGRGIDGYTF.

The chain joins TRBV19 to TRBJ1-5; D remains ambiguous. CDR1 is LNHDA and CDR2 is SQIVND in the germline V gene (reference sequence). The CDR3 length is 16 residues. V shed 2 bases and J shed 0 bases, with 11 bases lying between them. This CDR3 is CASSISGIHSNQPQHF. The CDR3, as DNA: TGTGCCAGTAGTATAAGCGGCATACATAGCAATCAGCCCCAGCATTTT.

The CDR3 is CASSPAQVGGFRPEAFF. The CDR3, as DNA: TGTGCCAGCAGTCCAGCACAGGTTGGTGGTTTCAGGCCTGAAGCTTTCTTT. The chain employs TRBV7-9 and TRBJ1-1; D is perhaps TRBD1 (5 bases). The CDR3 runs 17 residues. V was trimmed by 6 bases and J by 6 bases, leaving 26 bases between them. The V gene's germline CDR1 is SEHNR and CDR2 FQNEAQ (reference sequence). The full variable domain, its missing parts supplied by reference TRBV7-9 and TRBJ1-1, is DTGVSQNPRHKITKRGQNVTFRCDPISEHNRLYWYRQTLGQGPEFLTYFQNEAQLEKSRLLSDRFSAERPKGSFSTLEIQRTEQGDSAMYLCASSPAQVGGFRPEAFFGQGTRLTVV.

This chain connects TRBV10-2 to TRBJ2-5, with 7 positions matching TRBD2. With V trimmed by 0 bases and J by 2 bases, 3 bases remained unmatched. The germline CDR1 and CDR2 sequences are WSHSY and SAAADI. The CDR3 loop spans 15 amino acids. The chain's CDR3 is CASSESGGGQETQYF. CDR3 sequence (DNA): TGCGCCAGCAGTGAGTCGGGGGGGGGACAAGAGACCCAGTACTTC.

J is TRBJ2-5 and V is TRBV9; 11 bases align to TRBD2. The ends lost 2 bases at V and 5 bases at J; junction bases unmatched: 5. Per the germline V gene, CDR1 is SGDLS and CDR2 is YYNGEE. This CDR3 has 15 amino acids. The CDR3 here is CASSVSGGALETQYF. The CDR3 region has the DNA TGTGCCAGCAGCGTTAGCGGGGGGGCTCTTGAGACCCAGTACTTC.

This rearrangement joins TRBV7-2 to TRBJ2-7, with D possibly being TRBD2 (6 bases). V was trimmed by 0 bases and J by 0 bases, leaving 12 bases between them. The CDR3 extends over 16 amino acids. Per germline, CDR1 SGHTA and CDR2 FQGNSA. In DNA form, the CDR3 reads TGTGCCAGCAGCTTAGCCGGAGGGGTCGCCTCCTACGAGCAGTACTTC. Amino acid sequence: CASSLAGGVASYEQYF.

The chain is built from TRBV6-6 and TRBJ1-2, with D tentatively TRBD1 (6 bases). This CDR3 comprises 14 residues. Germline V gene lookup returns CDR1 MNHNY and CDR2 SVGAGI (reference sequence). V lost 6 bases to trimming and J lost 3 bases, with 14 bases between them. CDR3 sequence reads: CASRPNTGYYGYTF. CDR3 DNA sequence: TGTGCCAGCAGGCCGAACACAGGGTACTATGGCTACACCTTC.

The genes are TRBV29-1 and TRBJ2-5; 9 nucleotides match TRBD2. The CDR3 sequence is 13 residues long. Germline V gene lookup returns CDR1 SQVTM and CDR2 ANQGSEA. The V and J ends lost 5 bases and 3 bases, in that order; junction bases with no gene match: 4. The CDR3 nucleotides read TGCAGCGTTCGGCCTAGCGGGGAAGAGACCCAGTACTTC. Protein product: CSVRPSGEETQYF.

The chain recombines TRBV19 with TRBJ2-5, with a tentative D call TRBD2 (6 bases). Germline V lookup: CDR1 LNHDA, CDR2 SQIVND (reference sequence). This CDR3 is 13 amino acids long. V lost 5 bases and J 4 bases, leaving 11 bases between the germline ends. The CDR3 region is CASSHGGAETQYF. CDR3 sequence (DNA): TGTGCCAGTAGTCATGGAGGGGCAGAGACCCAGTACTTC.

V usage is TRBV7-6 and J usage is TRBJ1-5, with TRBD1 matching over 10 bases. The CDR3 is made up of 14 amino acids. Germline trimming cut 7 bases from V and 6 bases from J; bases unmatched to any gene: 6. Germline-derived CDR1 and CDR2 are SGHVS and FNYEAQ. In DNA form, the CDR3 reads TGTGCCAGCACCGGGACAGGGGATGGTCAGCCCCAGCATTTT. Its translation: CASTGTGDGQPQHF.

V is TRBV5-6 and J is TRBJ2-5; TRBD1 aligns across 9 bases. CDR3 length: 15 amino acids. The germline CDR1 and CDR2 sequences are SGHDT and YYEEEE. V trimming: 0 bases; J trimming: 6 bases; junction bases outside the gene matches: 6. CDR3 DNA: TGTGCCAGCAGCTTGGGAACAGGGGGCGAGAAGACCCAGTACTTC. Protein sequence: CASSLGTGGEKTQYF.

This CDR3 reads CASSWGPGGTQYF. CDR3 sequence (DNA): TGTGCCAGCAGTTGGGGGCCTGGGGGGACCCAGTACTTC. The chain carries TRBV6-5 and TRBJ2-5, with a possible D match to TRBD1 (6 bases). Trimming cost V 4 bases and J 7 bases, with 13 bases left between them. The CDR3 loop spans 13 amino acids. CDR1 is MNHEY, CDR2 SVGAGI, per germline.

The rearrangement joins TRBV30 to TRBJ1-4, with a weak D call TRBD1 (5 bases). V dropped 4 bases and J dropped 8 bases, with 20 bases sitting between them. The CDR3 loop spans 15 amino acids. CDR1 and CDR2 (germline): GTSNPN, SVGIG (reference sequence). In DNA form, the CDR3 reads TGTGCCTGGACCTCTGGGACCGGCGGGGGGGAAAAACTGTTTTTT. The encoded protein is CAWTSGTGGGEKLFF.

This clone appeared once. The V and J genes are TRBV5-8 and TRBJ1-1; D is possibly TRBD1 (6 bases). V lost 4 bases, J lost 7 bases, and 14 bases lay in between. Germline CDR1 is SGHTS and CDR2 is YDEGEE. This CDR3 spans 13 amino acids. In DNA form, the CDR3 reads TGTGCCAGCAGCCCAGGCGGGGGGCTTGAAGCTTTCTTT. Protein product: CASSPGGGLEAFF.

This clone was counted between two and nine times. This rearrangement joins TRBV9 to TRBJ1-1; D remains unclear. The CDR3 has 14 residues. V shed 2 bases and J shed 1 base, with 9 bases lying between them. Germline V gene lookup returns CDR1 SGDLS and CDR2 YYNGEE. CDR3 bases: TGTGCCAGCAGCGTCTTGAGGGAGAACACTGAAGCTTTCTTT. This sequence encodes CASSVLRENTEAFF.

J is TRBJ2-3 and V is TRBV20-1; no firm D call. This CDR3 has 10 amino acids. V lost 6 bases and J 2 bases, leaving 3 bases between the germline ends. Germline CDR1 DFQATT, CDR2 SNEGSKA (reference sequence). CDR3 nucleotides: TGCAGTGCCAACACAGATACGCAGTATTTT. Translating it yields CSANTDTQYF.

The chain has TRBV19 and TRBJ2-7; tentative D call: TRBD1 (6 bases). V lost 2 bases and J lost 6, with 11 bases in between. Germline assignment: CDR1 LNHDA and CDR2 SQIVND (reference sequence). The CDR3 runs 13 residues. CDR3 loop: CASSITGKGEQYF. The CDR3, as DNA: TGTGCCAGTAGTATAACAGGGAAGGGCGAGCAGTACTTC. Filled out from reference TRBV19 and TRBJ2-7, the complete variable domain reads DGGITQSPKYLFRKEGQNVTLSCEQNLNHDAMYWYRQDPGQGLRLIYYSQIVNDFQKGDIAEGYSVSREKKESFPLTVTSAQKNPTAFYLCASSITGKGEQYFGPGTRLTVT.

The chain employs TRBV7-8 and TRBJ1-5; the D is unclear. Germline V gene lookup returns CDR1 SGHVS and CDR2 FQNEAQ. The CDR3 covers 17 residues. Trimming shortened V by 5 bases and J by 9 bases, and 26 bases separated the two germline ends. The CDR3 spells CASSPRGSEVLILPQHF. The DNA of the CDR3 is TGTGCCAGCAGCCCCCGCGGATCCGAGGTCCTAATACTGCCCCAGCATTTT.

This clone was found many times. CDR3 amino acids: CAWGIPGQVDGYTF. CDR3 nucleotides: TGTGCCTGGGGGATTCCGGGACAGGTGGATGGCTACACCTTC. The chain combines TRBV30 with TRBJ1-2; 8 bases agree with TRBD1. V was pared by 5 bases and J by 6 bases, with 11 bases of the junction left unmatched. CDR1 GTSNPN and CDR2 SVGIG come from the germline V gene (reference sequence). The CDR3 contains 14 residues.